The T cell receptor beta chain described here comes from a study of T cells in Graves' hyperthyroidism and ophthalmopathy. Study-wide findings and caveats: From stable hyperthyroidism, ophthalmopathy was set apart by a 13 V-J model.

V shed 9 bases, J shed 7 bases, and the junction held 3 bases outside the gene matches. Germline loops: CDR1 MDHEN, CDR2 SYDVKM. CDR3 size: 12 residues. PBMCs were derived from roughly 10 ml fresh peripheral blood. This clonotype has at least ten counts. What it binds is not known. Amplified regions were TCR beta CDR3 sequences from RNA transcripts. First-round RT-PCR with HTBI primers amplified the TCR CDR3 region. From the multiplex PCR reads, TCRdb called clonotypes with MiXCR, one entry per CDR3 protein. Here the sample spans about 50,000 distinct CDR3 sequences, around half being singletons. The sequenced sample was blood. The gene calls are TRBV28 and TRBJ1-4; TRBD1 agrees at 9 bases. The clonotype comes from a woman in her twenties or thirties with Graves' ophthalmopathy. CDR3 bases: TGTGCCAGGAGGACAGGGGCTGAAAAACTGTTTTTT. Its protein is CARRTGAEKLFF.